The 26 T cell receptor beta chains listed next were all sequenced from one sample in a study of tumor-infiltrating lymphocytes in localized non-small cell lung cancer. Clones were read by immunoSEQ multiplex PCR, and TCRdb kept only the in-frame ones, dropping some. The table has 15,000 to 20,000 clones, roughly 69% seen once. Sequences were obtained from lung tumor tissue. The receptor set was obtained from a human donor with non-small cell lung cancer.

This clone was picked up one time. The chain combines TRBV9 with TRBJ2-7, with D uncertain. The CDR3 sequence is 13 residues long. Germline V lookup: CDR1 SGDLS, CDR2 YYNGEE. V lost 3 bases, J lost 1 base, and 8 bases lay in between. CDR3 amino acids: CASSASGSYEQYF. DNA for the CDR3: TGTGCCAGCAGCGCCAGTGGGTCCTACGAGCAGTACTTC. Variable domain in full (rest from reference TRBV9 and TRBJ2-7): DSGVTQTPKHLITATGQRVTLRCSPRSGDLSVYWYQQSLDQGLQFLIQYYNGEERAKGNILERFSAQQFPDLHSELNLSSLELGDSALYFCASSASGSYEQYFGPGTRLTVT.

The chain employs TRBV2 and TRBJ2-1; D might be TRBD1 (6 bases). The CDR3 length is 14 residues. The V gene lost 1 base and the J gene lost 6 bases, with 10 bases spanning the gap. The germline gives CDR1 SNHLY, CDR2 FYNNEI. CDR3: CASSEVQGFNEQFF. The CDR3 DNA follows: TGTGCCAGCAGTGAAGTACAGGGATTCAATGAGCAGTTCTTC.

V and J are TRBV11-3 and TRBJ1-2, with TRBD1 matching over 8 bases. V gave up 4 bases and J gave up 7 bases; unmatched junction bases: 11. Germline V gene sequence: CDR1 SGHNT, CDR2 YENEEA. This CDR3 has 15 residues. The CDR3 spells CASSSAGQGALGYTF. The CDR3 DNA reads TGTGCCAGCAGCTCGGCGGGGCAGGGGGCTCTTGGCTACACCTTC.

This clone occurred a few times. The rearrangement uses TRBV30 and TRBJ2-5; no definite D call. The V gene's germline CDR1 is GTSNPN and CDR2 SVGIG (reference sequence). V shed 2 bases and J shed 1 base, with 11 bases lying between them. The CDR3 covers 14 residues. The CDR3 loop reads CAWSPPTTQETQYF. The CDR3 DNA sequence: TGTGCCTGGAGTCCCCCAACTACCCAAGAGACCCAGTACTTC.

V gene TRBV11-3 combines with J gene TRBJ2-1; 11 positions match TRBD1. CDR1 is SGHNT and CDR2 is YENEEA in the germline V gene. The CDR3 is 16 residues long. V was clipped by 6 bases and J by 4 bases; unmatched bases: 8. CDR3 in amino acids: CASSSTGTGGYNEQFF. The DNA of the CDR3 is TGTGCCAGCAGTTCCACCGGGACAGGGGGATACAATGAGCAGTTCTTC. The full variable domain, its missing parts supplied by reference TRBV11-3 and TRBJ2-1, is EAGVVQSPRYKIIEKKQPVAFWCNPISGHNTLYWYLQNLGQGPELLIRYENEEAVDDSQLPKDRFSAERLKGVDSTLKIQPAELGDSAVYLCASSSTGTGGYNEQFFGPGTRLTVL.

The chain recombines TRBV14 with TRBJ1-3, with D perhaps TRBD1 (5 bases). This CDR3 spans 16 amino acids. V lost 2 bases and J lost 2, with 13 bases in between. Looked up from germline, CDR1 is SGHDN and CDR2 is FVKESK. The CDR3 reads CASSQLGSGAGNTIYF. CDR3 nucleotide sequence: TGTGCCAGCAGCCAATTAGGATCGGGGGCTGGAAACACCATATATTTT.

The rearrangement links TRBV25-1 to TRBJ1-3, with D possibly matching TRBD1 (5 bases). Looked up from germline, CDR1 is MGHDK and CDR2 is SYGVNS. V lost 3 bases, J lost 0 bases, and 12 bases lay in between. The CDR3 spans 16 residues. The CDR3 region is CASSDGDRYSGNTIYF. CDR3 nucleotide sequence: TGTGCCAGCAGTGACGGGGACCGATACTCTGGAAACACCATATATTTT.

This clone has just a few counts. The V gene is TRBV6-6, the J gene TRBJ1-5; the D is unclear. The V gene lost 4 bases and the J gene lost 2 bases, with 3 bases spanning the gap. This CDR3 has 12 amino acids. Germline CDR1 and CDR2: MNHNY and SVGAGI (reference sequence). Here the CDR3 reads CASSWGNQPQHF. CDR3 DNA: TGTGCCAGCAGTTGGGGCAATCAGCCCCAGCATTTT.

This chain connects TRBV2 to TRBJ1-6; the D gene is possibly TRBD1 (6 bases). Per germline, CDR1 SNHLY and CDR2 FYNNEI. Trimming removed 7 bases from V and 5 bases from J, with 15 bases in between. CDR3 length: 15 amino acids. CDR3 residues: CASTRTVVDNSPLHF. The CDR3 DNA reads TGTGCCAGCACCAGGACAGTAGTGGATAATTCACCCCTCCACTTT.

In the case of this clone: This is likely an artifact of a read error, given a far larger clone one base away. The J gene is TRBJ2-7, the V gene TRBV5-5; D is unresolved. V was cut by 1 base and J by 5 bases, with 13 bases left in between. Germline loops: CDR1 SGHKS, CDR2 YYEKEE (reference sequence). The CDR3 is 14 residues long. CDR3 sequence: CASSLSGRVDEQYF. The CDR3 DNA is TGTGCCAGCAGCTTGAGTGGGCGCGTCGACGAGCAGTACTTC.

There are a few counts of this clone. The chain couples TRBV11-3 to TRBJ2-7, with 10 bases matching TRBD2. There are 15 residues in the CDR3. The junction had 1 base not matched to a gene; V was cut back by 0 bases and J by 2 bases. The germline gives CDR1 SGHNT, CDR2 YENEEA. The DNA for the CDR3 is TGTGCCAGCAGCTTAGAAAGCGGGGGGGCCTACGAGCAGTACTTC. Its protein is CASSLESGGAYEQYF.

The CDR3 nucleotides read TGTGCCATCAGTGATAAGGGCATAGAGCAGTTCTTC. Translation: CAISDKGIEQFF. The chain couples TRBV10-3 to TRBJ2-1; D gene unclear. V shed 3 bases and J shed 10 bases, with 10 bases lying between them. The CDR3 spans 12 residues. Per the germline V gene, CDR1 is ENHRY and CDR2 is SYGVKD.

V usage is TRBV28 and J usage is TRBJ2-7; unclear D gene. The CDR3 sequence is 14 residues long. Trimming left V 2 bases short and J 0 bases short, with 8 bases between. Germline V CDR1 and CDR2: MDHEN, SYDVKM. CDR3 residues: CASSLQHRSYEQYF. CDR3 sequence (DNA): TGTGCCAGCAGTTTACAGCATCGCTCCTACGAGCAGTACTTC.

The chain is built from TRBV7-6 and TRBJ2-1; TRBD2 might be the D (6 bases). The germline V gene encodes CDR1 SGHVS and CDR2 FNYEAQ. Trimming removed 1 base at V and 0 bases at J, with 16 bases between. CDR3 length: 18 residues. CDR3 coding DNA: TGTGCCAGCAGCTTAGAGGTCGCGGGGCAGAGCTCCTACAATGAGCAGTTCTTC. Protein sequence: CASSLEVAGQSSYNEQFF.

The chain joins TRBV19 to TRBJ2-2; 8 bases agree with TRBD2. The germline V gene has CDR1 LNHDA and CDR2 SQIVND (reference sequence). The CDR3 consists of 17 residues. J gave up 4 bases and V 5 bases, and 12 bases lay outside the gene matches. CDR3 in amino acids: CASSLLGASGSTGELFF. CDR3 nucleotide sequence: TGTGCCAGTAGTCTACTCGGGGCTAGCGGGTCCACCGGGGAGCTGTTTTTT.

In DNA, the CDR3 is TGTGCCAGTAGTATAGAAAGCGGTCGCCCCTACGAGCAGTACTTC. As protein: CASSIESGRPYEQYF. The chain links TRBV19 to TRBJ2-7, with D possibly matching TRBD2 (5 bases). The CDR3 length is 15 residues. From germline, CDR1 is LNHDA and CDR2 SQIVND (reference sequence). V lost 0 bases and J 2 bases, leaving 11 bases between the germline ends.

This chain connects TRBV30 to TRBJ2-2; TRBD1 matches 9 bases. CDR1 and CDR2 (germline): GTSNPN, SVGIG (reference sequence). The CDR3 totals 14 residues. V dropped 4 bases and J dropped 2; count of bases not matched to a gene: 2. CDR3 residues: CAWNRGLNTGELFF. As DNA, the CDR3 is TGTGCCTGGAACAGGGGGCTTAACACCGGGGAGCTGTTTTTT.

The chain links TRBV5-8 to TRBJ1-4; 10 bases align to TRBD1. The J segment lost 8 bases and the V segment lost 4 bases, leaving 8 bases of the junction unmatched. Germline assignment: CDR1 SGHTS and CDR2 YDEGEE. The CDR3 length is 15 residues. CDR3 DNA: TGTGCCAGCAGCGCATACGTGGACAGGGGGGAAAAACTGTTTTTT. Translation gives CASSAYVDRGEKLFF.

The chain has TRBV5-8 and TRBJ2-7; D gene ambiguous. Per germline, CDR1 SGHTS and CDR2 YDEGEE. This CDR3 has 14 amino acids. V shed 0 bases and J shed 1 base, with 8 bases lying between them. CDR3 amino acids: CASSLGAGSYEQYF. CDR3 coding DNA: TGTGCCAGCAGCTTGGGGGCTGGATCCTACGAGCAGTACTTC.

The chain recombines TRBV29-1 with TRBJ2-3; 8 nucleotides agree with TRBD2. The CDR3 has 13 residues. V shed 5 bases, J shed 1 base, and the junction held 2 bases outside the gene matches. Germline CDR1 is SQVTM and CDR2 is ANQGSEA. The CDR3 loop is CSVSGGRTDTQYF. Here the CDR3 DNA reads TGCAGCGTTAGCGGGGGCCGCACAGATACGCAGTATTTT.

V is TRBV6-1 and J is TRBJ2-7; D unresolved. Deletions cut 11 bases from V and 0 bases from J, with 8 bases between. Germline lookup yields CDR1 MNHNS and CDR2 SASEGT. The CDR3 length is 11 residues. For the CDR3, the DNA is TGTGCCCCCTTAGGCTCCTACGAGCAGTACTTC. Translation gives CAPLGSYEQYF.

This sequence joins TRBV7-9 and TRBJ2-1, with 15 bases that match TRBD2. The CDR3 totals 16 residues. Germline trimming cut 4 bases from V and 7 bases from J; bases unmatched to any gene: 5. CDR1 is SEHNR, CDR2 FQNEAQ, per germline (reference sequence). CDR3: CASSWRGTSGGNEQFF. CDR3 nucleotide sequence: TGTGCCAGCAGCTGGCGCGGGACTAGCGGGGGGAATGAGCAGTTCTTC.

The rearrangement joins TRBV6-5 to TRBJ2-7, with 7 bases that match TRBD2. This CDR3 region has 15 residues. With V trimmed by 6 bases and J by 1 base, 9 bases remained unmatched. Germline CDR1 and CDR2: MNHEY and SVGAGI. The CDR3 nucleotides read TGTGCCAGCAGATTCGGACTAGGTGCGTCCTACGAGCAGTACTTC. Its translation: CASRFGLGASYEQYF.

CDR3 residues: CASGLGQGSFEAFF. The CDR3 nucleotides read TGTGCTAGTGGTTTGGGTCAGGGCTCGTTTGAAGCTTTCTTT. The chain links TRBV12-5 to TRBJ1-1, with D perhaps TRBD1 (5 bases). V was cut by 1 base and J by 7 bases, with 13 bases left in between. Germline V lookup: CDR1 LGHNT, CDR2 FRNRAP. This CDR3 region has 14 residues.

The chain uses TRBV30 and TRBJ2-5; D uncertain. The V end was cut by 0 bases, the J end by 4 bases, with 6 bases between. The CDR3 length is 12 residues. The germline gives CDR1 GTSNPN, CDR2 SVGIG (reference sequence). The CDR3 region is CAWSVTAETQYF. The CDR3 nucleotides are TGTGCCTGGAGTGTAACAGCAGAGACCCAGTACTTC.

The chain carries TRBV9 and TRBJ2-3; 10 positions agree with TRBD2. Germline CDR1 SGDLS, CDR2 YYNGEE. With 4 bases clipped from V and 5 bases from J, the junction kept 13 bases outside the gene matches. The CDR3 consists of 17 residues. CDR3 amino acids: CASSPPGLANEGDTQYF. CDR3 nucleotide sequence: TGTGCCAGCAGCCCGCCGGGACTAGCGAATGAGGGAGATACGCAGTATTTT. Full variable domain (remainder filled in from reference TRBV9 and TRBJ2-3): DSGVTQTPKHLITATGQRVTLRCSPRSGDLSVYWYQQSLDQGLQFLIQYYNGEERAKGNILERFSAQQFPDLHSELNLSSLELGDSALYFCASSPPGLANEGDTQYFGPGTRLTVL.